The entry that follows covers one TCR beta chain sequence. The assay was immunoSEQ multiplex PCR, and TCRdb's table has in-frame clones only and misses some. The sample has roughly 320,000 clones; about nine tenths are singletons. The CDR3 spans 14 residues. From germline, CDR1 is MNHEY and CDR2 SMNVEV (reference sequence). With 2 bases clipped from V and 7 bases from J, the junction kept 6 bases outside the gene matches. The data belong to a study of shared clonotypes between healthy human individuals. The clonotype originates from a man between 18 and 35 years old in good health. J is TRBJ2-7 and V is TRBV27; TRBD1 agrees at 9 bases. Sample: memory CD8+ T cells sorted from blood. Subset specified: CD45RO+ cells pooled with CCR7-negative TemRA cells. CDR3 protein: CASSLTGGVYEQYF. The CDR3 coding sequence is TGTGCCAGCAGTTTAACAGGGGGCGTGTATGAGCAGTACTTC.